These 20 T cell receptor beta chains were sequenced from one sample in a study of T-cell reconstitution after alpha-beta-depleted transplantation in children (dated by TCRdb to 2015 to 2016). The treatment or condition label of this sample denotes: allogeneic hematopoietic cell transplantation with graft depleted of TCRalphabeta T cells and CD19 B cells. Preparation of the library involved PCR. This sample was sequenced with an Illumina HiSeq 2500. TCR libraries were prepared with molecular barcoding, using unique molecular identifiers to normalize TCRbeta repertoire quantification. The public sequencing data were trimmed at Q25 with fastp and processed into clonotypes with MiXCR by TCRdb, which kept only in-frame beta chains. Entries are consolidated by CDR3 protein sequence, retaining the most common genes and DNA. The sample table holds about 400,000 distinct CDR3 sequences, of which roughly 17% were seen once. The ten largest clonotypes hold roughly 27% of the sample.

The sequences come from PBMCs, mostly from graft donor cells, collected 360 days after TCRalphabeta/CD19-depleted stem cell transplant. Every receptor here comes from a boy in the first two years of life who had a stem cell transplant for Wiskott-Aldrich syndrome, so the T cells may come from the graft donor.

This clonotype appeared many times. This sequence joins TRBV29-1 and TRBJ2-7; TRBD2 agrees at 10 bases. The CDR3 covers 16 residues. The germline V gene encodes CDR1 SQVTM and CDR2 ANQGSEA. V shed 0 bases, J shed 3 bases, and the junction held 8 bases outside the gene matches. The CDR3 DNA reads as TGCAGCGTTGAAGACGCCCGGACTAGCGGCGGCTACGAGCAGTACTTC. The encoded protein is CSVEDARTSGGYEQYF.

The chain joins TRBV10-3 to TRBJ1-1, with TRBD1 matching over 7 bases. This CDR3 contains 16 residues. V gave up 1 base and J gave up 2 bases; unmatched junction bases: 7. CDR1 ENHRY and CDR2 SYGVKD come from the germline V gene. The CDR3 bases are TGTGCCATCAGTGAGTTGACAGGGAAAAAAAACACTGAAGCTTTCTTT. Translation: CAISELTGKKNTEAFF.

The CDR3 DNA is TGTGCCAGCAGTTTAGCGCCAGGGGGCAATCAGCCCCAGCATTTT. Its protein product is CASSLAPGGNQPQHF. The V call is TRBV12-3 or TRBV12-4, the J call TRBJ1-5, with D maybe TRBD1 (6 bases). The V end lost 0 bases, the J end lost 2 bases, and 8 bases lay between the germline ends. The CDR3 spans 15 residues.

A few counts support this clonotype. This rearrangement joins TRBV15 to TRBJ2-7, with 10 bases aligning to TRBD2. CDR3 size: 14 residues. In germline, CDR1 is LNHNV, CDR2 YYDKDF (reference sequence). Trimming at V came to 7 bases and at J to 7 bases, leaving 10 bases not matched to a gene. The CDR3 reads CATTVLAGVGEQYF. As DNA, the CDR3 is TGTGCCACCACGGTTCTAGCGGGAGTGGGTGAGCAGTACTTC.

This chain connects TRBV6-5 to TRBJ2-2; the D is unclear. From germline, CDR1 is MNHEY and CDR2 SVGAGI. This CDR3 region has 17 residues. V was pared by 2 bases and J by 1 base, with 14 bases between. The CDR3 nucleotides are TGTGCCAGCAGTTACCCACGAACTAAGGGGAACACCGGGGAGCTGTTTTTT. It yields the protein CASSYPRTKGNTGELFF.

The V call is TRBV5-1, the J call TRBJ2-2, with a weak D call TRBD2 (5 bases). Germline V gene lookup returns CDR1 SGHRS and CDR2 YFSETQ. V was clipped by 2 bases and J by 4 bases, with 9 bases between them. The CDR3 sequence is 14 residues long. In DNA form, the CDR3 reads TGCGCCAGCAGCTTTGCAACTAGCACCGGGGAGCTGTTTTTT. Translated, it gives CASSFATSTGELFF.

This clonotype was detected only a few times. The chain joins TRBV12-3 or TRBV12-4 to TRBJ2-3; D not certain. The CDR3 sequence is 12 residues long. V dropped 5 bases and J dropped 8 bases, with 11 bases sitting between them. In DNA, the CDR3 is TGTGCCAGCAGTCTAACAATGGGTACGCAGTATTTT. Translation: CASSLTMGTQYF.

The chain recombines TRBV6-2 or TRBV6-3 with TRBJ1-5; the D gene is possibly TRBD1 (5 bases). The germline gives CDR1 MNHEY, CDR2 SVGEGT. The CDR3 runs to 14 residues. The V end was cut by 4 bases, the J end by 7 bases, with 14 bases between. CDR3 protein: CASSFVVGGQPQHF. In nucleotides, the CDR3 is TGTGCCAGCAGTTTCGTAGTTGGGGGACAGCCCCAGCATTTT.

The gene calls are TRBV20-1 and TRBJ1-3, with unresolved D. This CDR3 has 15 residues. Trimming took 1 base from V and 0 from J, leaving 10 bases between them. Germline values: CDR1 DFQATT, CDR2 SNEGSKA (reference sequence). The CDR3: CSARAPGSSGNTIYF. In DNA, the CDR3 is TGCAGTGCTAGAGCTCCGGGCTCCTCTGGAAACACCATATATTTT.

The genes are TRBV5-1 and TRBJ2-7, with D possibly TRBD1 on 6 matching bases. This CDR3 contains 12 residues. Trimming took 4 bases from V and 7 from J, leaving 12 bases between them. Germline values: CDR1 SGHRS, CDR2 YFSETQ. The CDR3 loop reads CASSPHRGEQYF. CDR3 DNA: TGCGCCAGCAGCCCCCATAGGGGGGAGCAGTACTTC.

Many counts were recorded for this clonotype. The chain couples TRBV7-9 to TRBJ2-5; TRBD1 might be the D (6 bases). The CDR3 spans 14 residues. V gave up 1 base and J gave up 2 bases, with 8 bases separating them. The germline CDR1 and CDR2 sequences are SEHNR and FQNEAQ (reference sequence). The CDR3 loop reads CASSLGTEQETQYF. The CDR3 DNA reads as TGTGCCAGCAGCTTAGGGACAGAACAAGAGACCCAGTACTTC. The whole variable domain, filled in from reference TRBV7-9 and TRBJ2-5, reads DTGVSQNPRHKITKRGQNVTFRCDPISEHNRLYWYRQTLGQGPEFLTYFQNEAQLEKSRLLSDRFSAERPKGSFSTLEIQRTEQGDSAMYLCASSLGTEQETQYFGPGTRLLVL.

This clonotype came up a few times. The chain links TRBV11-2 to TRBJ2-3; the match to TRBD2 covers 8 bases. The germline V gene has CDR1 SGHAT and CDR2 FQNNGV. V lost 3 bases and J lost 2; bases outside the gene matches: 4. The CDR3 totals 15 residues. The CDR3 bases are TGTGCCAGCAGCTTTGACGGGAGGGCCACAGATACGCAGTATTTT. Translating it yields CASSFDGRATDTQYF.

This clonotype turned up a few times. The chain's CDR3 is CSARRLAGAYNEQFF. The CDR3 nucleotides are TGCAGTGCGAGAAGACTAGCGGGAGCTTACAATGAGCAGTTCTTC. The chain has TRBV20-1 and TRBJ2-1; 12 nucleotides match TRBD2. Germline loops: CDR1 DFQATT, CDR2 SNEGSKA (reference sequence). The CDR3 consists of 15 residues. V lost 6 bases to trimming and J lost 4 bases; unmatched junction nucleotides: 7.

This chain uses TRBV27 with TRBJ2-7, with TRBD1 matching over 7 bases. The CDR3 runs to 14 residues. CDR1 and CDR2 (germline): MNHEY, SMNVEV (reference sequence). With V trimmed by 6 bases and J by 2 bases, 7 bases remained unmatched. CDR3 sequence: CASRATGDPYEQYF. DNA for the CDR3: TGTGCCAGCAGAGCTACAGGGGATCCCTACGAGCAGTACTTC.

This clonotype was detected many times. The chain has TRBV24-1 and TRBJ2-1; 12 bases align to TRBD2. CDR1 is KGHDR, CDR2 SFDVKD, per germline. The ends lost 7 bases at V and 7 bases at J; junction bases unmatched: 7. The CDR3 loop spans 15 amino acids. In DNA form, the CDR3 reads TGTGCCACCAGCTCTTGGACTAGCGGGATGAATGAGCAGTTCTTC. Its protein is CATSSWTSGMNEQFF.

This clonotype has only a few counts. This chain uses TRBV5-6 with TRBJ2-2; TRBD1 matches at 7 bases. The V gene's germline CDR1 is SGHDT and CDR2 YYEEEE. The CDR3 spans 13 residues. V lost 5 bases to trimming and J lost 14 bases; unmatched junction nucleotides: 12. DNA for the CDR3: TGTGCCAGCAGGCCAACCGGGACAGTCAGTCTGTTTTTT. Its translation: CASRPTGTVSLFF.

The chain joins TRBV5-3 to TRBJ2-3; 12 bases line up with TRBD1. TRBV5-3 is placed among ORFs of uncertain function. CDR3 length: 18 residues. V lost 5 bases and J lost 2; bases outside the gene matches: 12. Here the CDR3 DNA reads TGTGCCAGAAGTTATGCCCGGGACAGGGGGCATTTCACAGATACGCAGTATTTT. Its protein product is CARSYARDRGHFTDTQYF.

This chain joins TRBV18 and TRBJ2-2, with D unclear. The CDR3 length is 15 residues. V was trimmed by 6 bases and J by 1 base, leaving 12 bases between them. Germline V gives CDR1 KGHSH, CDR2 LQKENI. This chain's CDR3 is CASSLVQENTGELFF. The CDR3 DNA sequence: TGTGCCAGCTCTCTGGTGCAGGAGAACACCGGGGAGCTGTTTTTT.

This clonotype was found a few times. The chain joins TRBV20-1 to TRBJ2-1, with D perhaps matching TRBD2 (6 bases). The CDR3 sequence is 15 residues long. V lost 6 bases to trimming and J lost 2 bases, with 17 bases between them. Germline CDR1 is DFQATT and CDR2 is SNEGSKA (reference sequence). The CDR3 nucleotides are TGCAGTGCAAATTCTCCGGGACTCCCCTACAATGAGCAGTTCTTC. Its protein product is CSANSPGLPYNEQFF.

The chain uses TRBV20-1 and TRBJ2-1; unclear D gene. Germline V gene data show CDR1 as DFQATT and CDR2 as SNEGSKA (reference sequence). The CDR3 covers 14 residues. V was trimmed by 7 bases and J by 0 bases, leaving 13 bases between them. The CDR3 protein is CSVTDPYSYNEQFF. In DNA form, the CDR3 reads TGCAGTGTCACGGACCCGTACTCCTACAATGAGCAGTTCTTC.